These T cell receptor beta chains were read from a single sample in a study of cytomegalovirus exposure and HLA in healthy donors. The assay was immunoSEQ multiplex PCR, and TCRdb's table has in-frame clones only and misses some. The table records around 180,000 clones, about four fifths of them present only once. Sequenced input: PBMCs. The receptors derive from a man between 18 and 35 years old in good health and CMV-seropositive. Both conserved end residues are part of each CDR3. Each record gives: V gene, J gene, CDR3 protein.

TRBV11-2	TRBJ2-3	CASMGGGPLSGTDTQYF
TRBV6-5	TRBJ2-3	CASSRSGQGTDTQYF
TRBV27	TRBJ2-5	CASSLRGTSAQETQYF
TRBV6-5	TRBJ1-4	CASSYRSLEKLFF
TRBV11-2	TRBJ2-1	CASSPGRYNEQFF
TRBV27	TRBJ2-7	CASSFPGRGDIYEQYF
TRBV28	TRBJ2-7	CASSGGRDLLSEQYF
TRBV7-9	TRBJ2-1	CASSLGSEEQFF
TRBV7-3	TRBJ2-3	CASSLGWGTSGVDPSTDTQYF
TRBV2	TRBJ1-4	CASRRTGVGEKLFF
TRBV11-2	TRBJ2-2	CASSPRYSGRNTGELFF
TRBV5-1	TRBJ2-5	CASSLAGETQYF
TRBV7-6	TRBJ1-5	CASSSRAQGDQPQHF
TRBV30	TRBJ2-3	CAWRRRGSTDTQYF
TRBV20-1	TRBJ2-7	CSARINEQYF
TRBV4-3	TRBJ2-5	CASSQEAGSVKTQYF
TRBV27	TRBJ2-2	CASSSGQNTGELFF
TRBV7-7	TRBJ2-1	CASSRSQGNEQFF
TRBV5-6	TRBJ2-6	CASSPGEFSLESGANVLTF
TRBV27	TRBJ2-2	CASSSQRLAGENTGELFF
TRBV30	TRBJ2-3	CAWSELVRDTQYF
TRBV7-6	TRBJ2-7	CASSLEYWGTGASDEQYF
TRBV5-1	TRBJ2-7	CASSLPSGATYEQYF
TRBV27	TRBJ1-2	CASSTTGGQGATYYGYTF
TRBV19	TRBJ1-5	CASTTPRGQGPNQPQHF